This T cell receptor (beta chain) was captured in a study of T cells in Graves' hyperthyroidism and ophthalmopathy (dated by TCRdb to the late 2010s). For the wider study: Peripheral blood was collected at initial diagnosis, before any treatment. To identify distinguishing TCR V-J signatures, a discovery cohort of roughly 100 patients was used, comprising some 45 with Graves' ophthalmopathy and some 60 with stable Graves' hyperthyroidism. Prospective prediction of ophthalmopathy was tested in an independent validation cohort consisting of fewer than 20 hyperthyroidism patients and 15 or so patients who later progressed to ophthalmopathy. The 100 discovery patients were randomly divided into training and test sets at a 7:3 ratio. The study also compared thyroid tissue and blood T-cell repertoires from five or six Graves' hyperthyroidism patients. Once sampling was done, hyperthyroidism patients were given methimazole at a starting dose of 30 mg daily, whereas ophthalmopathy patients were given high-dose intravenous methylprednisolone. According to the paper, TCR Vbeta CDR3 sequencing was carried out on 135 peripheral blood samples, which came from more than 40 ophthalmopathy, approximately 72 hyperthyroidism and some 17 progressor patients.

Moderately to severely active disease, a Clinical Activity Score of at least 3, a NOSPECS grade of at least 4, and a duration under 3 months were present in ophthalmopathy patients. The study excluded patients with uncontrolled infections, other autoimmune diseases, pregnancy or lactation. Clinical symptoms, serum thyroxine and TRAb, thyroid ultrasound, and orbital computed tomography formed the basis for the diagnoses. PBMCs were separated from approximately 9.9 ml of fresh peripheral blood using Ficoll-Paque density gradient centrifugation. Total RNA was extracted using Trizol reagent, and RNA quality was assessed on an Agilent 2100 Bioanalyzer. The CDR3 numbers 13 residues from cysteine through phenylalanine. The read is trimmed to its CDR3 DNA, 39 bases read in frame from base 1. V sheds 6 bases and J sheds 5 bases, leaving 11 bases between their ends. Looking up the germline V gene (reference sequence) yields CDR1 MNHEY and CDR2 SMNVEV.

Amplification of TCR beta CDR3 regions was carried out from RNA transcripts. A first-round RT-PCR of the TCR CDR3 used the HTBI primer set with the Qiagen OneStep RT-PCR kit. Libraries were constructed in a second round of multiplex PCR, after which size selection and purification were carried out. The libraries were sequenced on an Illumina HiSeq2000 using paired-end 100 bp reads. The authors' analysis ran thus. SOAPnuke was used to process the raw data, removing reads that contained adapters or uncalled bases, had a mean Phred below 15, or lacked an exact match to the constant primer or identifier. High-quality paired reads were merged using COPE v1.2.5, and each unique nucleotide sequence was defined as a clonotype. MiTCR v1.1 was used to align the clonotypes against IMGT TRBV, TRBD and TRBJ reference segments. The analysis included only V-J combinations with a frequency above 0.0001, which together covered approximately 99% of the repertoires. The TCS score was defined as the ratio of F50 (clonal expansion) to E x V (chaos), calculated using BLOSUM62-based TCRdist between CDR3 peptides within each V-J. Welch's t-statistics and random forest reduced around 520 V-J features to roughly 13, which were used in a naive Bayes classifier (R e1071). TCRdb trimmed the raw reads at Q25, called clones with MiXCR and kept productive beta chains. Every CDR3 protein is listed once, alongside the most common genes and DNA of its rows. The V and J calls, along with clone size, are taken from TCRdb and not from the paper's own processing. The sample profile shows around 360,000 distinct CDR3 sequences; nearly 15% of them were found once. The ten largest clones capture approximately 19% of the sample.

This clonotype has ten or more counts. Its antigen is unknown. Base quality data are lacking; no much larger clone is found one base away. Overall study outcomes, separate from this receptor: During validation, the model predicted progression to ophthalmopathy a median of roughly six months ahead of onset, with roughly 65% sensitivity and about 75% specificity. A 13 V-J signature model separated ophthalmopathy from stable hyperthyroidism, with approximately 86% sensitivity and roughly 81% specificity in cross-validation and 80%/75% in testing. Most expanded thyroid clonotypes (frequency above 0.001) were also found in blood, which suggests that blood repertoires may mirror thyroid immune responses. Sample size was not statistically predetermined, and blinding of investigators to group allocation was not performed.

The clonotype comes from a woman aged 60 to 75 with Graves' ophthalmopathy. The sequencing sample was made of blood. The sequence links TRBV27 to TRBJ1-5, with no confidently assigned D gene. The sequenced DNA: TGTGCCAGCAGCCCTACCCCGCATCAGCCCCAGCATTTT. This codes for CASSPTPHQPQHF.